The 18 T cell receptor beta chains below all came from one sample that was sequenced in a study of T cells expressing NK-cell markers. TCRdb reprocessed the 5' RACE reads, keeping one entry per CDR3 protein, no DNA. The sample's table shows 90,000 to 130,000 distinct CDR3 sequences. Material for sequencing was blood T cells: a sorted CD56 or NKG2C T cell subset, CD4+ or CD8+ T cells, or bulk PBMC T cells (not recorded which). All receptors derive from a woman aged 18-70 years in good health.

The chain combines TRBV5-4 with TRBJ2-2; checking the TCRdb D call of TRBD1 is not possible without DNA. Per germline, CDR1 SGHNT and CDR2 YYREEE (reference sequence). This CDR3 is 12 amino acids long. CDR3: CVYRGGTGELFF.

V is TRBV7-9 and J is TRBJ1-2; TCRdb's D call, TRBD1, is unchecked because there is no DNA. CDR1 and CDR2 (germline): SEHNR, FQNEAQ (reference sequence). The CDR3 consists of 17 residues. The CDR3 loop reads CASSSPSTPTGDYGYTF.

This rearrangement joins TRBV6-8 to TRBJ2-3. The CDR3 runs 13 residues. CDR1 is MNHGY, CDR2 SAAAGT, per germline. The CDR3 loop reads CASPFAGTDTQYF.

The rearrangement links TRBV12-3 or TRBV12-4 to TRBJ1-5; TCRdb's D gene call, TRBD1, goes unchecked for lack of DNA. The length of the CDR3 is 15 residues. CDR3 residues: CASRNHRDGNQPQHF.

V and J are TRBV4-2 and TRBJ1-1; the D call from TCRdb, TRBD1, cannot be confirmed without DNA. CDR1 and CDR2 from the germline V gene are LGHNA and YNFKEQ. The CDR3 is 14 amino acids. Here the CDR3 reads CASSQPTGNTEAFF.

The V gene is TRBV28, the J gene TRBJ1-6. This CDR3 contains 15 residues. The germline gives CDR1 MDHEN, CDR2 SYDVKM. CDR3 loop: CASLPQYTVNSPLHF.

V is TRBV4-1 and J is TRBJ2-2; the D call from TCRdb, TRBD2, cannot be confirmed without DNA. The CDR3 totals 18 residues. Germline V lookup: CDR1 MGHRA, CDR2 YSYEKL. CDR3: CASSLNPSGSANTGELFF.

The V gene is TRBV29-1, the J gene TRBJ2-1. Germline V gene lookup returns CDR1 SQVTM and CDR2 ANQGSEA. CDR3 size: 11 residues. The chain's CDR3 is CSVEEWNEQFF.

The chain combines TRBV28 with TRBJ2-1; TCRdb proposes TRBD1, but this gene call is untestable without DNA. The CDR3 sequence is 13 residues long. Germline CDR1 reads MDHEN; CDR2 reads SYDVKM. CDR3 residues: CASSAGNYNEQFF.

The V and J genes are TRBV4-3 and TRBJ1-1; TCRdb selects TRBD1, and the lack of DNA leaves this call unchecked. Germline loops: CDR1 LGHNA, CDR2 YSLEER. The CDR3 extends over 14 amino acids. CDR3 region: CASSQGTLGPEAFF.

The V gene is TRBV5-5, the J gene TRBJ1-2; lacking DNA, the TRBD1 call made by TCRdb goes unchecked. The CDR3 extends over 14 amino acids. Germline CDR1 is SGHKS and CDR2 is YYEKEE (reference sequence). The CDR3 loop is CASSEDRGLYGYTF.

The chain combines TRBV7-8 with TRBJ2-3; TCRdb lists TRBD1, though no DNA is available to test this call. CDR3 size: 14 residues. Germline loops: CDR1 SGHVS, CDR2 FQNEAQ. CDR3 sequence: CASNADRNTDTQYF.

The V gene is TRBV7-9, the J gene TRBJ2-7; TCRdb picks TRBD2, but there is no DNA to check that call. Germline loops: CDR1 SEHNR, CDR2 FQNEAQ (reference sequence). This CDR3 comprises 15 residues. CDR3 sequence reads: CASSLIADFSYEQYF.

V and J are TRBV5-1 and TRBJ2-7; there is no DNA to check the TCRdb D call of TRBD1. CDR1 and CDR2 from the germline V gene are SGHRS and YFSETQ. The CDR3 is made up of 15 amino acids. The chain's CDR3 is CASSLGDADTYEQYF.

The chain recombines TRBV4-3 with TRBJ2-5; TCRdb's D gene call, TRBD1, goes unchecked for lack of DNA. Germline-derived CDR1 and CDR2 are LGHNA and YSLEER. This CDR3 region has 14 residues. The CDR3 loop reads CASSQVQGRETQYF.

This CDR3 is CASSLSENTGELFF. The rearrangement links TRBV12-3 or TRBV12-4 to TRBJ2-2. This CDR3 comprises 14 residues.

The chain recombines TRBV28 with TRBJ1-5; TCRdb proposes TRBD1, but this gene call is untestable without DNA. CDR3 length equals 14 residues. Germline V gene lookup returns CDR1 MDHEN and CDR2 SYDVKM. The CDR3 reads CASSRDSFNQPQHF.

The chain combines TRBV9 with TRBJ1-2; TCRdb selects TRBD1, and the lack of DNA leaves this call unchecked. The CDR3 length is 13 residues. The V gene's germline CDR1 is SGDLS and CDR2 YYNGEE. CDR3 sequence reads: CASSERQGGGYTF.